This TCR beta chain was observed in a study of OX40 agonist ivuxolimab in advanced cancers. The overall study: Ivuxolimab, an agonistic anti-OX40 (CD134) antibody, was given to patients. Findings and caveats of the study: CD4+ T cells averaged fewer expanded clones than CD8+ T cells.

Here immunoSEQ multiplex PCR was the method, and the copy in TCRdb shows in-frame clones only, minus some. The table shows around 85,000 clones, with roughly 89% occurring only once. With respect to this clone: No antigen is known for it.

Germline V lookup: CDR1 SGDLS, CDR2 YYNGEE. CDR3 length: 17 residues. V gave up 4 bases and J gave up 3 bases; unmatched junction bases: 7. This receptor was identified in an adult with an advanced solid tumor such as melanoma, head and neck, liver or kidney cancer. The input for sequencing was CD4+ or CD8+ T cells sorted from blood, taken in a trial of the OX40 agonist ivuxolimab. The chain links TRBV9 to TRBJ2-1; 13 bases fit TRBD2. CDR3 sequence: CASSPRLAGGLYNEQFF. The DNA of the CDR3 is TGTGCCAGCAGCCCGCGACTAGCGGGGGGCCTCTACAATGAGCAGTTCTTC.